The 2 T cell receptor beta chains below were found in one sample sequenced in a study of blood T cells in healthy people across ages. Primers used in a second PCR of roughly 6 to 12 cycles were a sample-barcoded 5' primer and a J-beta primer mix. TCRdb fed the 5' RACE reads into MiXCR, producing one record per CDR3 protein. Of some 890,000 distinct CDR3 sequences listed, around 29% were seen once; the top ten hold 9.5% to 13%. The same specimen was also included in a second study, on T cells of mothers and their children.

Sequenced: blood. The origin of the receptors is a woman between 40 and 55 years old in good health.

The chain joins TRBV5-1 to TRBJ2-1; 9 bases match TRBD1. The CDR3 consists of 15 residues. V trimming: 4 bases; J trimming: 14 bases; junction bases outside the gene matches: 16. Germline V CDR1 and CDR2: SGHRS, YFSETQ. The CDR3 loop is CASSLRDRAGLEEFF. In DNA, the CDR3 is TGCGCCAGCAGCCTCCGGGACAGGGCCGGACTAGAGGAGTTCTTC.

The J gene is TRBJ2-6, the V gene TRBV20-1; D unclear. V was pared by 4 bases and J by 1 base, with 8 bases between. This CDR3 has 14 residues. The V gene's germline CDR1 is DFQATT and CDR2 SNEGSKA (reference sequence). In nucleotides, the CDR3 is TGCAGTGCTACTGTAGGGTCTGGGGCCAACGTCCTGACTTTC. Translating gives CSATVGSGANVLTF.